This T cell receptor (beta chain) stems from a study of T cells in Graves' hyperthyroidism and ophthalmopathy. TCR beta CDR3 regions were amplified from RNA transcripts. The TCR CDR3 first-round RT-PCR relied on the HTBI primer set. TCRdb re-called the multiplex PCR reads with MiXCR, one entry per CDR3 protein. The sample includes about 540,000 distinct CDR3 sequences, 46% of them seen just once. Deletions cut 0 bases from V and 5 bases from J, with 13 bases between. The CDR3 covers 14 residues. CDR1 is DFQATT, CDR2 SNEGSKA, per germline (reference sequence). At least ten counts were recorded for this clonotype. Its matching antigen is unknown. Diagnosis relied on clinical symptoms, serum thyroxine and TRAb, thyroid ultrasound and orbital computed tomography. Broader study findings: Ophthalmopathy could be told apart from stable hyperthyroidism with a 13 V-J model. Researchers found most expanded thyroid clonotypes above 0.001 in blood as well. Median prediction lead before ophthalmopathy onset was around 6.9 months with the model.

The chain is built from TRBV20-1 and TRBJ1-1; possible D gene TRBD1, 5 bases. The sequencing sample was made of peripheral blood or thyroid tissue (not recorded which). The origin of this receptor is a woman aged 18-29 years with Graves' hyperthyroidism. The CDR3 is CSARDPAGQTEAFF. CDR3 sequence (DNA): TGCAGTGCTAGAGATCCCGCAGGGCAGACTGAAGCTTTCTTT.